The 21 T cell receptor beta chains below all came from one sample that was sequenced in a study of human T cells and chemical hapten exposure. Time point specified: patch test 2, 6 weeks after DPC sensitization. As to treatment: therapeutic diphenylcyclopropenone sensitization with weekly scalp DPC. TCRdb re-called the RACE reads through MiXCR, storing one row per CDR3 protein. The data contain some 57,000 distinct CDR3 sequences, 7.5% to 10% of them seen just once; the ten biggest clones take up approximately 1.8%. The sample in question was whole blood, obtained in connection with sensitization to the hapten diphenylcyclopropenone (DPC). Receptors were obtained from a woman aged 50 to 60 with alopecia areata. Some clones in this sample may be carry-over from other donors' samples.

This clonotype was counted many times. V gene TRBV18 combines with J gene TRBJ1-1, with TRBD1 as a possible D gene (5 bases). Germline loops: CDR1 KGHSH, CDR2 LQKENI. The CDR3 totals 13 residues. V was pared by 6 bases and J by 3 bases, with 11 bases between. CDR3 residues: CASSGRVDTEAFF. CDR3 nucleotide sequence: TGTGCCAGCTCCGGCAGGGTGGACACTGAAGCTTTCTTT.

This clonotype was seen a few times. CDR3 sequence: CASRPDSQETQYF. As DNA, the CDR3 is TGTGCCAGCAGACCGGACAGCCAAGAGACCCAGTACTTC. This chain uses TRBV27 with TRBJ2-5, with a tentative D call TRBD1 (6 bases). V was clipped by 6 bases and J by 1 base, with 9 bases between them. Germline V lookup: CDR1 MNHEY, CDR2 SMNVEV (reference sequence). The CDR3 is 13 amino acids.

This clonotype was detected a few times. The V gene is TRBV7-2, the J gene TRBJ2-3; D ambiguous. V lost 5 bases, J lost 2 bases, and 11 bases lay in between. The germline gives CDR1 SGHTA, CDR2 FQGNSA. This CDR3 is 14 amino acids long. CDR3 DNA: TGTGCCAGCAGCCCCAGCCCCTACACAGATACGCAGTATTTT. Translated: CASSPSPYTDTQYF.

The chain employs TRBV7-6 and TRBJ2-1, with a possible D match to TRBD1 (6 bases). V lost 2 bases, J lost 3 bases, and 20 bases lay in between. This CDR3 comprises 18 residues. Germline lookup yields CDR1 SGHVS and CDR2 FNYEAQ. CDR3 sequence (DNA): TGTGCCAGCAGCTTAAGTAGCCGGGCAGGGGTAATCTACAATGAGCAGTTCTTC. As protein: CASSLSSRAGVIYNEQFF. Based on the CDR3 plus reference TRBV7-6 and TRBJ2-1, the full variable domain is GAGVSQSPRYKVTKRGQDVALRCDPISGHVSLYWYRQALGQGPEFLTYFNYEAQQDKSGLPNDRFSAERPEGSISTLTIQRTEQRDSAMYRCASSLSSRAGVIYNEQFFGPGTRLTVL.

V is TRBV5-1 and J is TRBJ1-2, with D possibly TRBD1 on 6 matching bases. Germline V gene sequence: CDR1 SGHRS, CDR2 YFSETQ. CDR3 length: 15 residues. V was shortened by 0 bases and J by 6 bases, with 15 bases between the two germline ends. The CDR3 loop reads CASSLAVPPGDGYTF. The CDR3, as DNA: TGCGCCAGCAGCTTGGCTGTGCCCCCAGGGGATGGCTACACCTTC.

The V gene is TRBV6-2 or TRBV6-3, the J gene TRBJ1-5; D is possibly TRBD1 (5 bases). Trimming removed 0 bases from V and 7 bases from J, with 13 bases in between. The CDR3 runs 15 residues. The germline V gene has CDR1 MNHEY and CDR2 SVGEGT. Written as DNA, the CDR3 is TGTGCCAGCAGTTACTCGAGGGAAGGGGAACAGCCCCAGCATTTT. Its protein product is CASSYSREGEQPQHF.

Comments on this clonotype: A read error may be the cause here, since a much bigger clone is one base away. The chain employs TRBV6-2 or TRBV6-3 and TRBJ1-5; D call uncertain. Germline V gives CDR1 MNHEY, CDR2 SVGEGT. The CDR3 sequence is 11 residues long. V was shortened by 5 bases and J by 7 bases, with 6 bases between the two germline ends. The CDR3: CASSHPQPQHF. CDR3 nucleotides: TGTGCCAGCAGTCACCCGCAGCCCCAGCATTTT.

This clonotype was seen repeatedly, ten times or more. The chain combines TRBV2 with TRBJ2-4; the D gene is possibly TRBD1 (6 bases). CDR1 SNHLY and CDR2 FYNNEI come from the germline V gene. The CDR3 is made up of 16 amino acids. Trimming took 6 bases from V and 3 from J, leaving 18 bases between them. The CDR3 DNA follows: TGTGCCAGCAGCGGGGAGACCAGGGGAATCAAAAACATTCAGTACTTC. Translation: CASSGETRGIKNIQYF.

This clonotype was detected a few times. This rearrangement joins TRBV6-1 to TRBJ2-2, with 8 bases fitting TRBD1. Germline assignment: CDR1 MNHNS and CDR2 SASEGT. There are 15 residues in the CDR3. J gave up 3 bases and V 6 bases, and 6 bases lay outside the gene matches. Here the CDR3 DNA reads TGTGCCAGCAGGATAGACAGGGGTGACACCGGGGAGCTGTTTTTT. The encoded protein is CASRIDRGDTGELFF.

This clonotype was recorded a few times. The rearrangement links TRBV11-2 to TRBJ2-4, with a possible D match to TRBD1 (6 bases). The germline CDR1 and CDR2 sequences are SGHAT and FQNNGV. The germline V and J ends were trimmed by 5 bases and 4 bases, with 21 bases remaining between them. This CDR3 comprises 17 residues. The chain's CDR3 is CASSPLSGTLPKNIQYF. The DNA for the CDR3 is TGTGCCAGCAGCCCCCTCTCCGGGACACTACCAAAAAACATTCAGTACTTC.

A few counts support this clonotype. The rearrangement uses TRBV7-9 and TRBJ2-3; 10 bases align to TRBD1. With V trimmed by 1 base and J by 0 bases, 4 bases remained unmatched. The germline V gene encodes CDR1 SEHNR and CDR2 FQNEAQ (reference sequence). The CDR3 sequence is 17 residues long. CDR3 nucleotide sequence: TGTGCCAGCAGCTTAGGCAGGACAGGGGGAAGCACAGATACGCAGTATTTT. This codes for CASSLGRTGGSTDTQYF.

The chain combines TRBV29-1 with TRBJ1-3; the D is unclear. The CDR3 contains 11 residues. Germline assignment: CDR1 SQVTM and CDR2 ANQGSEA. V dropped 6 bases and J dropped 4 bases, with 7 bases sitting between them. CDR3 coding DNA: TGCAGCGTAGCTGGGGGAAACACCATATATTTT. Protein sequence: CSVAGGNTIYF.

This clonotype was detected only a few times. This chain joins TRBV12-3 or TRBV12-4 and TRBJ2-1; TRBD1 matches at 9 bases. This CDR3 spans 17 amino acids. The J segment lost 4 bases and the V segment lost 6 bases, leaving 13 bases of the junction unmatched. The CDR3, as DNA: TGTGCCAGCAGCCCAGTAACCGGGACAGGGAATTACAATGAGCAGTTCTTC. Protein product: CASSPVTGTGNYNEQFF.

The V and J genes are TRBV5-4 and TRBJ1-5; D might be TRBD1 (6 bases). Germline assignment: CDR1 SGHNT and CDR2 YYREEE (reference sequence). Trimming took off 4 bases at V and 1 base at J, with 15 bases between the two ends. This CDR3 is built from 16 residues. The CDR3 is CASSRDPDRSNQPQHF. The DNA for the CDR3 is TGTGCCAGCAGCCGCGATCCCGACAGGAGCAATCAGCCCCAGCATTTT.

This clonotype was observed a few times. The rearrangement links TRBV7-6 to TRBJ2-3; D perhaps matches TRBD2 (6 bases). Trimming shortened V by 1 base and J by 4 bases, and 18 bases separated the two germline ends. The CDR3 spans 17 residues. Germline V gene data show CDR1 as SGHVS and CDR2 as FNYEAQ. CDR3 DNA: TGTGCCAGCAGCTTAGGTACCGCGGGGACCCCGGCAGATACGCAGTATTTT. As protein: CASSLGTAGTPADTQYF.

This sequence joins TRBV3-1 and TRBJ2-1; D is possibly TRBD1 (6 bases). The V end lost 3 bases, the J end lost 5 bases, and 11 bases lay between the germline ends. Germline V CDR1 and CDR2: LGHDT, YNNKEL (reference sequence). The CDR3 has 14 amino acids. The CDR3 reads CASSHPTGNNEQFF. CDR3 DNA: TGTGCCAGCAGCCACCCTACAGGGAACAATGAGCAGTTCTTC.

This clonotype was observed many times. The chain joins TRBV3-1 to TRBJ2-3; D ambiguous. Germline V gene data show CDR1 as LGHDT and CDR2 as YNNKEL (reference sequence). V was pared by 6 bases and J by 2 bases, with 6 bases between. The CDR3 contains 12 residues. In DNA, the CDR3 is TGTGCCAGCAGTACCGCCACAGATACGCAGTATTTT. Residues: CASSTATDTQYF.

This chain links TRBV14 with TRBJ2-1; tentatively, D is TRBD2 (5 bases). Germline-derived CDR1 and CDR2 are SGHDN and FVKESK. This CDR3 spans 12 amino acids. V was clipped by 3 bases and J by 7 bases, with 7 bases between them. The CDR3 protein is CASSHPGNEQFF. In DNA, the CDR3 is TGTGCCAGCAGCCATCCGGGGAATGAGCAGTTCTTC.

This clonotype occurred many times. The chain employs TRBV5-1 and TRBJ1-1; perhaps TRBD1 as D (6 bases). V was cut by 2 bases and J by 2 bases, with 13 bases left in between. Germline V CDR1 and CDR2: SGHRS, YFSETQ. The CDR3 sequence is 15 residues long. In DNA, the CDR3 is TGCGCCAGCAGCTTCCAGGGGCCCCCCAACACTGAAGCTTTCTTT. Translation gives CASSFQGPPNTEAFF.

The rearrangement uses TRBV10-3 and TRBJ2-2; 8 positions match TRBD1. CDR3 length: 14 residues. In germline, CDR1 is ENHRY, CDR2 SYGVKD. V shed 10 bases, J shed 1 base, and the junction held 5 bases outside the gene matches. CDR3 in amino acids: CATGQGENTGELFF. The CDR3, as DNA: TGTGCCACCGGACAGGGTGAGAACACCGGGGAGCTGTTTTTT.

CDR3: CASSTGLNTGELFF. CDR3 coding DNA: TGTGCCAGCAGTACAGGATTGAACACCGGGGAGCTGTTTTTT. The chain couples TRBV12-3 or TRBV12-4 to TRBJ2-2, with a weak D call TRBD1 (5 bases). The CDR3 has 14 amino acids. V lost 5 bases to trimming and J lost 1 base, with 8 bases between them.